Detailed here is one TCR beta chain. Trimming left V 3 bases short and J 4 bases short, with 3 bases between. The CDR3 has 12 amino acids. Per the germline V gene, CDR1 is SEHNR and CDR2 is FQNEAQ (reference sequence). The data stem from a study of cytomegalovirus exposure and HLA in healthy donors. Vbeta (60) and Jbeta (13) primers were used in the PCR. Produced via immunoSEQ multiplex PCR; TCRdb's table is partial and in-frame only. This sample contains over 65,000 clones. The rearrangement uses TRBV7-9 and TRBJ2-2; D gene uncertain. The receptor was derived from a woman aged 25 to 39 in good health and CMV-seronegative. The sample taken for sequencing was PBMCs. The CDR3 DNA sequence: TGTGCCAGCAGCTTCTCCACCGGGGAGCTGTTTTTT. Translated, it gives CASSFSTGELFF.